The T cell receptor (beta chain) under discussion was sequenced for a study of sequential checkpoint blockade in melanoma. Clones were read by immunoSEQ multiplex PCR, and TCRdb kept only the in-frame ones, dropping some. Of about 5,100 clones in the sample, approximately 71% were seen once. Indicated treatment: randomized to nivolumab then ipilimumab (arm A) or the reverse (arm B). None of the patients previously received DNA-damaging chemotherapy. This clone was detected only a few times. With V trimmed by 4 bases and J by 0 bases, 6 bases remained unmatched. Germline CDR1 and CDR2: SGHTA and FQGNSA. This CDR3 is built from 16 residues.

V and J are TRBV7-2 and TRBJ1-3, with 7 bases matching TRBD1. Source: CD8+ T cells sorted from blood (inferred from file names), taken from a patient given nivolumab and ipilimumab in sequence. The source of this sequence is a human patient with melanoma. Some clones in this sample may be carry-over from other donors' samples. Written as DNA, the CDR3 is TGTGCCAGCAGCTCACAACAGGGGTACTCTGGAAACACCATATATTTT. The encoded protein is CASSSQQGYSGNTIYF.